This T cell receptor beta chain was retrieved from a study of Ad26.COV2.S vaccination and SARS-CoV-2 variants. The study, taken as a whole, reports: It was found that vaccine and placebo recipients had similar non-spike TCR breadth. Assessments of TCR breadth and depth may have underestimated the total T cell responses.

The CDR3 loop spans 15 amino acids. The germline V gene has CDR1 SGHKS and CDR2 YYEKEE (reference sequence). The germline V and J ends were trimmed by 3 bases and 4 bases, with 16 bases remaining between them. On this clone: No antigen is known for it.

Stated treatment: 15 to 20 received Ad26.COV2.S at low or high dose, single or two shots; roughly 5 received placebo; per-sample allocation not given. It was on day 63 after the first vaccine or placebo injection that samples were taken. An Ad26 vector expressing Wuhan-strain SARS-CoV-2 spike served as the vaccine. Assay used: immunoSEQ multiplex PCR; TCRdb lists only in-frame clones, some missing. The profile shows about 410,000 clones, about 89% of them singletons. Sequenced material: peripheral blood, taken in a trial of Ad26.COV2.S vaccine versus placebo. The clonotype was recovered from a person between 18 and 60 years old who received the Ad26.COV2.S COVID-19 vaccine or a placebo. The chain has TRBV5-5 and TRBJ1-2; TRBD1 is a possible D gene (5 bases). The CDR3 DNA follows: TGTGCCAGCAGCTCCCCCACGGGACTGGGCTATGGCTACACCTTC. Translating it yields CASSSPTGLGYGYTF.